This entry lists 17 T cell receptor beta chains sequenced from one sample in a study of metastatic and nonmetastatic thyroid tumors. TCRdb used MiXCR to call clones anew from the PCR reads. In the table there are 30,000 to 35,000 clones, roughly a fifth of which are singletons. All patients reached thyroid surgery having received no treatment beforehand. The sequencing sample was made of blood. The source is a female donor with papillary thyroid cancer or a benign thyroid nodule (not recorded which). Some clones in this sample may be carry-over from other donors' samples.

This clone is labeled medium-sized. V and J are TRBV2 and TRBJ1-6; D uncertain. The CDR3 runs 14 residues. Trimming stripped 9 bases from V and 0 bases from J, with 9 bases between. Germline values: CDR1 SNHLY, CDR2 FYNNEI. The CDR3 protein is CASLGSSYNSPLHF. CDR3 coding DNA: TGTGCCAGTTTAGGCAGCTCCTATAATTCACCCCTCCACTTT.

V and J are TRBV6-1 and TRBJ2-7, with TRBD2 identical over 7 bases. CDR3 length equals 13 residues. The V gene's germline CDR1 is MNHNS and CDR2 SASEGT. V trimming: 7 bases; J trimming: 4 bases; junction bases outside the gene matches: 7. The chain's CDR3 is CASTASGPYEQYF. CDR3 DNA: TGTGCCAGCACGGCTAGCGGACCATACGAGCAGTACTTC.

Notes on this clone: Because the CDR3 is missing its conserved closing phenylalanine or tryptophan, this is likely a read error. The DNA is omitted, as the CDR3 cannot be located on it reliably, and the CDR3 follows TCRdb's listing. The chain has TRBV19 and TRBJ1-2; the table's D call of TRBD1 was not tested on the DNA. The CDR3 has 14 residues if both end residues are counted. Germline V lookup: CDR1 LNHDA, CDR2 SQIVND (reference sequence). The CDR3 reads CASSIGGTDYGYRN.

This chain joins TRBV30 and TRBJ2-5; 11 nucleotides agree with TRBD1. Trimming cost V 1 base and J 6 bases; bases outside gene matches: 13. The germline V gene has CDR1 GTSNPN and CDR2 SVGIG (reference sequence). The CDR3 totals 17 residues. CDR3 sequence: CAWSEEWGTGGKKTQYF. CDR3 DNA sequence: TGTGCCTGGAGTGAGGAGTGGGGGACAGGGGGTAAAAAGACCCAGTACTTC.

This clone appeared many times. Given a much more abundant clone one base away, this may be a read error. Other DNA variants within this sample encode the same CDR3. The J gene is TRBJ2-7, the V gene TRBV5-1; TRBD1 matches at 10 bases. In germline, CDR1 is SGHRS, CDR2 YFSETQ. The CDR3 covers 16 residues. The CDR3 protein is CASRYSRDRGFYEQYF. DNA for the CDR3: TGCGCCAGCCGATACAGCCGGGACAGGGGATTCTACGAGCAATACTTC.

This clone has at least ten counts. The chain is built from TRBV6-2 or TRBV6-3 and TRBJ2-4, with D perhaps TRBD1 (6 bases). Germline values: CDR1 MNHEY, CDR2 SVGEGT. CDR3 length: 13 amino acids. Trimming left V 6 bases short and J 12 bases short, with 18 bases between. The CDR3 loop reads CASSQGPGLRQYF. CDR3 in DNA: TGTGCCAGCAGCCAGGGGCCAGGGCTCCGTCAGTACTTC.

This clone was counted between two and nine times. This rearrangement joins TRBV6-1 to TRBJ2-2; TRBD2 matches at 10 bases. The ends lost 11 bases at V and 3 bases at J; junction bases unmatched: 6. The germline gives CDR1 MNHNS, CDR2 SASEGT. The length of the CDR3 is 14 residues. For the CDR3, the DNA is TGTGCCGGCAACAGCGGGAGGGACACCGGGGAGCTGTTTTTT. This codes for CAGNSGRDTGELFF.

This clone has more than one count but fewer than ten. The V gene is TRBV6-1, the J gene TRBJ2-6, with D perhaps TRBD1 or TRBD2 (6 bases each). The CDR3 is 16 residues long. The germline V and J ends were trimmed by 4 bases and 1 base, with 11 bases remaining between them. The germline CDR1 and CDR2 sequences are MNHNS and SASEGT. CDR3 sequence reads: CASSGGGLSGANVLTF. The CDR3 DNA reads as TGTGCCAGCAGTGGAGGGGGACTTTCTGGGGCCAACGTCCTGACTTTC.

This clone was observed a handful of times. V gene TRBV19 combines with J gene TRBJ2-7, with 7 positions matching TRBD1. CDR3 length: 14 amino acids. The germline V gene encodes CDR1 LNHDA and CDR2 SQIVND (reference sequence). J was trimmed by 0 bases and V by 9 bases; bases with no gene match: 8. The CDR3 sequence: CASRLTGNSYEQYF. CDR3 DNA: TGTGCCAGCCGGTTGACAGGGAACTCCTACGAGCAGTACTTC. The full variable domain, its missing parts supplied by reference TRBV19 and TRBJ2-7, is DGGITQSPKYLFRKEGQNVTLSCEQNLNHDAMYWYRQDPGQGLRLIYYSQIVNDFQKGDIAEGYSVSREKKESFPLTVTSAQKNPTAFYLCASRLTGNSYEQYFGPGTRLTVT.

There are many counts of this clone. The V call is TRBV10-1, the J call TRBJ2-3; possibly TRBD2 for D (6 bases). Trimming shortened V by 7 bases and J by 0 bases, and 17 bases separated the two germline ends. Germline CDR1 and CDR2: WNHNN and SYGVQD (reference sequence). The CDR3 is 16 residues long. The DNA of the CDR3 is TGCGCCAGCAATACAAGGGACTGGCCCAGCACAGATACGCAGTATTTT. Translated, it gives CASNTRDWPSTDTQYF.

The sample holds many counts of this clone. The V gene is TRBV20-1, the J gene TRBJ2-5; 9 bases agree with TRBD2. The ends lost 6 bases at V and 5 bases at J; junction bases unmatched: 10. Per the germline V gene, CDR1 is DFQATT and CDR2 is SNEGSKA (reference sequence). The CDR3 length is 14 residues. The CDR3 DNA sequence: TGCAGTGCCAGCGGAAGCGGGGGGCCGGAGACCCAGTACTTC. Amino acids: CSASGSGGPETQYF.

This clone was detected only once. The V call is TRBV11-3, the J call TRBJ2-7; weak D call: TRBD1 (5 bases). The CDR3 covers 15 residues. Germline-derived CDR1 and CDR2 are SGHNT and YENEEA. Trimming stripped 1 base from V and 2 bases from J, with 12 bases between. In DNA, the CDR3 is TGTGCCAGCAGCTTAGTGGCAGGACATACCTACGAGCAGTACTTC. Protein sequence: CASSLVAGHTYEQYF.

With regard to this clone: Other nucleotide sequences from this sample produce the same CDR3. The chain recombines TRBV7-2 with TRBJ2-7, with D tentatively TRBD1 or TRBD2 (5 bases each). The CDR3 has 14 amino acids. V shed 3 bases and J shed 0 bases, with 9 bases lying between them. CDR1 is SGHTA, CDR2 FQGNSA, per germline. The CDR3 loop reads CASSLGDPSYEQYF. DNA of the CDR3: TGTGCCAGCAGCTTGGGGGATCCCTCCTACGAGCAGTACTTC.

This clone has a count of ten or more. Distinct nucleotide sequences in the sample also encode this CDR3. V is TRBV5-4 and J is TRBJ2-3; 9 bases align to TRBD2. CDR3 size: 17 residues. The V segment lost 2 bases and the J segment 1 base; nucleotides outside the gene matches: 8. Germline loops: CDR1 SGHNT, CDR2 YYREEE (reference sequence). In nucleotides, the CDR3 is TGTGCCAGCAGCTTATTGGCGGGGGGGCCCGGCACAGATACGCAGTATTTT. Translated: CASSLLAGGPGTDTQYF.

This clone was observed many times. V usage is TRBV10-3 and J usage is TRBJ1-5; 8 nucleotides match TRBD1. The length of the CDR3 is 14 residues. Losses at the gene ends were 10 bases for V and 0 bases for J; bases not matched to a gene: 5. Germline V gene sequence: CDR1 ENHRY, CDR2 SYGVKD. The CDR3 DNA is TGTGCCACCGAGGACAGGGCTAGCAATCAGCCCCAGCATTTT. Protein: CATEDRASNQPQHF.

The V call is TRBV6-4, the J call TRBJ2-7, with D hard to call. Germline CDR1 MRHNA, CDR2 SNTAGT. Deletions cut 6 bases from V and 1 base from J, with 13 bases between. CDR3 length equals 14 residues. CDR3 sequence (DNA): TGTGCCAGCAGACCTACAGCACAGTCCTACGAGCAGTACTTC. This sequence encodes CASRPTAQSYEQYF.

There are many counts of this clone. CDR3: CASSRPGQGYEQYF. The DNA for the CDR3 is TGTGCCAGCAGCCGCCCCGGACAGGGCTACGAGCAGTACTTC. V usage is TRBV7-9 and J usage is TRBJ2-7, with 8 bases lining up with TRBD1. The trim removed 5 bases at V and 3 bases at J, leaving 6 bases unmatched. This CDR3 spans 14 amino acids. Germline V gene data show CDR1 as SEHNR and CDR2 as FQNEAQ (reference sequence).